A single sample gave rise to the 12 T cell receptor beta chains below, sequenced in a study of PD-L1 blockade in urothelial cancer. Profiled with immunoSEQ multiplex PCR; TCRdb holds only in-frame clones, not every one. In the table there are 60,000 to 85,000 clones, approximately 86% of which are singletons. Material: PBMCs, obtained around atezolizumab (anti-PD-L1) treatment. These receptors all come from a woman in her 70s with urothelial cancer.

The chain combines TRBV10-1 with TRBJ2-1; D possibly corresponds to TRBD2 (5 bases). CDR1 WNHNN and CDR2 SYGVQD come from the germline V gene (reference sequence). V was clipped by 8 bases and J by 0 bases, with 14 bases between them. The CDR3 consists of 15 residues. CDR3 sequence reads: CASAVIAPSYNEQFF. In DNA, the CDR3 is TGCGCCAGCGCCGTAATAGCGCCCTCCTACAATGAGCAGTTCTTC.

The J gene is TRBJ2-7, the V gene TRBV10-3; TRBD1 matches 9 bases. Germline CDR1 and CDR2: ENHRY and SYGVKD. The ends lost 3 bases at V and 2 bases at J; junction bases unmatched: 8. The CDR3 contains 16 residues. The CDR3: CAISDTGDRVTYEQYF. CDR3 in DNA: TGTGCCATCAGTGACACTGGGGACAGGGTAACCTACGAGCAGTACTTC.

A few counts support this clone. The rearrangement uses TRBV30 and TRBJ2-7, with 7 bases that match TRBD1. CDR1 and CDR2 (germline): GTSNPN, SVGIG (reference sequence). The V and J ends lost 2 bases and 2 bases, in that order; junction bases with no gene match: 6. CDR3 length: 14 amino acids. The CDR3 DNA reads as TGTGCCTGGAGTCGACAGGGAGAGACCTACGAGCAGTACTTC. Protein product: CAWSRQGETYEQYF.

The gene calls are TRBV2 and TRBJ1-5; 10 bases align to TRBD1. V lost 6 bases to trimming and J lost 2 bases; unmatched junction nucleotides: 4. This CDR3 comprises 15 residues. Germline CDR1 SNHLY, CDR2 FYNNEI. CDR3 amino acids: CASRGTGAGNQPQHF. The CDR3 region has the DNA TGTGCCAGCAGGGGGACAGGGGCGGGCAATCAGCCCCAGCATTTT.

The CDR3 region is CATSRDWGVEKLFF. Here the CDR3 DNA reads TGTGCCACCAGCAGAGATTGGGGAGTTGAAAAACTGTTTTTT. The J gene is TRBJ1-4, the V gene TRBV15; D is unclear. The ends were cut back, 0 bases at V and 7 bases at J, with 9 bases in the middle. The CDR3 totals 14 residues. In germline, CDR1 is LNHNV, CDR2 YYDKDF (reference sequence).

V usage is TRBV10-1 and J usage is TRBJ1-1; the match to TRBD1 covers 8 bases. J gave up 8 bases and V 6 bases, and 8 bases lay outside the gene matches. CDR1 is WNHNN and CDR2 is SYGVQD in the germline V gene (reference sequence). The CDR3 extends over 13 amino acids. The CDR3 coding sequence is TGCGCCAGCAGCCCCGGGACAGGTATAGAAGCTTTCTTT. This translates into CASSPGTGIEAFF.

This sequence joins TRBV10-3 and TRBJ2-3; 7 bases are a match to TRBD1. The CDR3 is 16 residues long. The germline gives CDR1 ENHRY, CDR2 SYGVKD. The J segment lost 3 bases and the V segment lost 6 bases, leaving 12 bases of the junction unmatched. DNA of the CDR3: TGTGCCATCAGGATGGGTCAGGGGGATGAGACAGATACGCAGTATTTT. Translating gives CAIRMGQGDETDTQYF.

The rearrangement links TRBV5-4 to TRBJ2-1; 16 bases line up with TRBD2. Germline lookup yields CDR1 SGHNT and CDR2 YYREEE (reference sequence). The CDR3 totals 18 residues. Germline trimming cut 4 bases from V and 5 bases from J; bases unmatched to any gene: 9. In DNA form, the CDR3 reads TGTGCCAGCAGCCCGGGGACTAGCGGGAGGGCCCTAGACAATGAGCAGTTCTTC. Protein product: CASSPGTSGRALDNEQFF.

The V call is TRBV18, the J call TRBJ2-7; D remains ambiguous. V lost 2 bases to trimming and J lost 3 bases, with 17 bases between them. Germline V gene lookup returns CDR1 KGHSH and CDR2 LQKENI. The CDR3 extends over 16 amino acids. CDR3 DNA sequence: TGTGCCAGCTCACCATTTGCGGAGCTAGAAGGCTACGAGCAGTACTTC. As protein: CASSPFAELEGYEQYF.

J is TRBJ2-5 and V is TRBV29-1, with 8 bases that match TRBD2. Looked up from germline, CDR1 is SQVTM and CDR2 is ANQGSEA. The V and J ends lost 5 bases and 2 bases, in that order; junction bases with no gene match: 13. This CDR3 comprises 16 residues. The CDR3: CSVRLAGGIPQETQYF. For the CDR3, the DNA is TGCAGCGTTCGGCTAGCGGGCGGCATTCCACAAGAGACCCAGTACTTC. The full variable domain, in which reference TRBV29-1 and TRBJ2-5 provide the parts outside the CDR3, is SAVISQKPSRDICQRGTSLTIQCQVDSQVTMMFWYRQQPGQSLTLIATANQGSEATYESGFVIDKFPISRPNLTFSTLTVSNMSPEDSSIYLCSVRLAGGIPQETQYFGPGTRLLVL.

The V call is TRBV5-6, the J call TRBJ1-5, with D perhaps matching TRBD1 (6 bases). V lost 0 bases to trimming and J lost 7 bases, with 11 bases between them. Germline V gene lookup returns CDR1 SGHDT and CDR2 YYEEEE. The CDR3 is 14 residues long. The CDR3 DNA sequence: TGTGCCAGCAGCTTGGATGGGGGCTGGCAGCCCCAGCATTTT. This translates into CASSLDGGWQPQHF.

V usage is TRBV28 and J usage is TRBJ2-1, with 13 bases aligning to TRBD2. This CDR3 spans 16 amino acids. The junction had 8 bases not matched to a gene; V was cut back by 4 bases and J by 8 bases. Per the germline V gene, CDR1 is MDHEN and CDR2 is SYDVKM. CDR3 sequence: CASSSYTGTSGDEQFF. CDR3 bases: TGTGCCAGCAGTTCATACACCGGGACTAGCGGGGATGAGCAGTTCTTC.